This section outlines one T cell receptor (beta chain) sequence together with its context. This entry belongs to a study of PD-1 blockade in classical Hodgkin lymphoma. Here immunoSEQ multiplex PCR was the method, and the copy in TCRdb shows in-frame clones only, minus some. The sample holds about 24,000 clones, approximately 80% seen once. The germline V gene has CDR1 SQVTM and CDR2 ANQGSEA. The CDR3 loop spans 12 amino acids. Between the trimmed V and J ends, which lost 3 bases and 5 bases, there was a span of 11 bases. Every patient relapsed after autologous stem cell transplantation, and brentuximab vedotin exposure varied.

This clonotype was obtained from a human donor with classical Hodgkin lymphoma. The sample consisted of peripheral blood mononuclear cells (PBMCs), taken at baseline. The chain combines TRBV29-1 with TRBJ2-7; D unresolved. As DNA, the CDR3 is TGCAGCGTTGATCTCGGTGACGACGAGCAGTACTTC. Protein sequence: CSVDLGDDEQYF.